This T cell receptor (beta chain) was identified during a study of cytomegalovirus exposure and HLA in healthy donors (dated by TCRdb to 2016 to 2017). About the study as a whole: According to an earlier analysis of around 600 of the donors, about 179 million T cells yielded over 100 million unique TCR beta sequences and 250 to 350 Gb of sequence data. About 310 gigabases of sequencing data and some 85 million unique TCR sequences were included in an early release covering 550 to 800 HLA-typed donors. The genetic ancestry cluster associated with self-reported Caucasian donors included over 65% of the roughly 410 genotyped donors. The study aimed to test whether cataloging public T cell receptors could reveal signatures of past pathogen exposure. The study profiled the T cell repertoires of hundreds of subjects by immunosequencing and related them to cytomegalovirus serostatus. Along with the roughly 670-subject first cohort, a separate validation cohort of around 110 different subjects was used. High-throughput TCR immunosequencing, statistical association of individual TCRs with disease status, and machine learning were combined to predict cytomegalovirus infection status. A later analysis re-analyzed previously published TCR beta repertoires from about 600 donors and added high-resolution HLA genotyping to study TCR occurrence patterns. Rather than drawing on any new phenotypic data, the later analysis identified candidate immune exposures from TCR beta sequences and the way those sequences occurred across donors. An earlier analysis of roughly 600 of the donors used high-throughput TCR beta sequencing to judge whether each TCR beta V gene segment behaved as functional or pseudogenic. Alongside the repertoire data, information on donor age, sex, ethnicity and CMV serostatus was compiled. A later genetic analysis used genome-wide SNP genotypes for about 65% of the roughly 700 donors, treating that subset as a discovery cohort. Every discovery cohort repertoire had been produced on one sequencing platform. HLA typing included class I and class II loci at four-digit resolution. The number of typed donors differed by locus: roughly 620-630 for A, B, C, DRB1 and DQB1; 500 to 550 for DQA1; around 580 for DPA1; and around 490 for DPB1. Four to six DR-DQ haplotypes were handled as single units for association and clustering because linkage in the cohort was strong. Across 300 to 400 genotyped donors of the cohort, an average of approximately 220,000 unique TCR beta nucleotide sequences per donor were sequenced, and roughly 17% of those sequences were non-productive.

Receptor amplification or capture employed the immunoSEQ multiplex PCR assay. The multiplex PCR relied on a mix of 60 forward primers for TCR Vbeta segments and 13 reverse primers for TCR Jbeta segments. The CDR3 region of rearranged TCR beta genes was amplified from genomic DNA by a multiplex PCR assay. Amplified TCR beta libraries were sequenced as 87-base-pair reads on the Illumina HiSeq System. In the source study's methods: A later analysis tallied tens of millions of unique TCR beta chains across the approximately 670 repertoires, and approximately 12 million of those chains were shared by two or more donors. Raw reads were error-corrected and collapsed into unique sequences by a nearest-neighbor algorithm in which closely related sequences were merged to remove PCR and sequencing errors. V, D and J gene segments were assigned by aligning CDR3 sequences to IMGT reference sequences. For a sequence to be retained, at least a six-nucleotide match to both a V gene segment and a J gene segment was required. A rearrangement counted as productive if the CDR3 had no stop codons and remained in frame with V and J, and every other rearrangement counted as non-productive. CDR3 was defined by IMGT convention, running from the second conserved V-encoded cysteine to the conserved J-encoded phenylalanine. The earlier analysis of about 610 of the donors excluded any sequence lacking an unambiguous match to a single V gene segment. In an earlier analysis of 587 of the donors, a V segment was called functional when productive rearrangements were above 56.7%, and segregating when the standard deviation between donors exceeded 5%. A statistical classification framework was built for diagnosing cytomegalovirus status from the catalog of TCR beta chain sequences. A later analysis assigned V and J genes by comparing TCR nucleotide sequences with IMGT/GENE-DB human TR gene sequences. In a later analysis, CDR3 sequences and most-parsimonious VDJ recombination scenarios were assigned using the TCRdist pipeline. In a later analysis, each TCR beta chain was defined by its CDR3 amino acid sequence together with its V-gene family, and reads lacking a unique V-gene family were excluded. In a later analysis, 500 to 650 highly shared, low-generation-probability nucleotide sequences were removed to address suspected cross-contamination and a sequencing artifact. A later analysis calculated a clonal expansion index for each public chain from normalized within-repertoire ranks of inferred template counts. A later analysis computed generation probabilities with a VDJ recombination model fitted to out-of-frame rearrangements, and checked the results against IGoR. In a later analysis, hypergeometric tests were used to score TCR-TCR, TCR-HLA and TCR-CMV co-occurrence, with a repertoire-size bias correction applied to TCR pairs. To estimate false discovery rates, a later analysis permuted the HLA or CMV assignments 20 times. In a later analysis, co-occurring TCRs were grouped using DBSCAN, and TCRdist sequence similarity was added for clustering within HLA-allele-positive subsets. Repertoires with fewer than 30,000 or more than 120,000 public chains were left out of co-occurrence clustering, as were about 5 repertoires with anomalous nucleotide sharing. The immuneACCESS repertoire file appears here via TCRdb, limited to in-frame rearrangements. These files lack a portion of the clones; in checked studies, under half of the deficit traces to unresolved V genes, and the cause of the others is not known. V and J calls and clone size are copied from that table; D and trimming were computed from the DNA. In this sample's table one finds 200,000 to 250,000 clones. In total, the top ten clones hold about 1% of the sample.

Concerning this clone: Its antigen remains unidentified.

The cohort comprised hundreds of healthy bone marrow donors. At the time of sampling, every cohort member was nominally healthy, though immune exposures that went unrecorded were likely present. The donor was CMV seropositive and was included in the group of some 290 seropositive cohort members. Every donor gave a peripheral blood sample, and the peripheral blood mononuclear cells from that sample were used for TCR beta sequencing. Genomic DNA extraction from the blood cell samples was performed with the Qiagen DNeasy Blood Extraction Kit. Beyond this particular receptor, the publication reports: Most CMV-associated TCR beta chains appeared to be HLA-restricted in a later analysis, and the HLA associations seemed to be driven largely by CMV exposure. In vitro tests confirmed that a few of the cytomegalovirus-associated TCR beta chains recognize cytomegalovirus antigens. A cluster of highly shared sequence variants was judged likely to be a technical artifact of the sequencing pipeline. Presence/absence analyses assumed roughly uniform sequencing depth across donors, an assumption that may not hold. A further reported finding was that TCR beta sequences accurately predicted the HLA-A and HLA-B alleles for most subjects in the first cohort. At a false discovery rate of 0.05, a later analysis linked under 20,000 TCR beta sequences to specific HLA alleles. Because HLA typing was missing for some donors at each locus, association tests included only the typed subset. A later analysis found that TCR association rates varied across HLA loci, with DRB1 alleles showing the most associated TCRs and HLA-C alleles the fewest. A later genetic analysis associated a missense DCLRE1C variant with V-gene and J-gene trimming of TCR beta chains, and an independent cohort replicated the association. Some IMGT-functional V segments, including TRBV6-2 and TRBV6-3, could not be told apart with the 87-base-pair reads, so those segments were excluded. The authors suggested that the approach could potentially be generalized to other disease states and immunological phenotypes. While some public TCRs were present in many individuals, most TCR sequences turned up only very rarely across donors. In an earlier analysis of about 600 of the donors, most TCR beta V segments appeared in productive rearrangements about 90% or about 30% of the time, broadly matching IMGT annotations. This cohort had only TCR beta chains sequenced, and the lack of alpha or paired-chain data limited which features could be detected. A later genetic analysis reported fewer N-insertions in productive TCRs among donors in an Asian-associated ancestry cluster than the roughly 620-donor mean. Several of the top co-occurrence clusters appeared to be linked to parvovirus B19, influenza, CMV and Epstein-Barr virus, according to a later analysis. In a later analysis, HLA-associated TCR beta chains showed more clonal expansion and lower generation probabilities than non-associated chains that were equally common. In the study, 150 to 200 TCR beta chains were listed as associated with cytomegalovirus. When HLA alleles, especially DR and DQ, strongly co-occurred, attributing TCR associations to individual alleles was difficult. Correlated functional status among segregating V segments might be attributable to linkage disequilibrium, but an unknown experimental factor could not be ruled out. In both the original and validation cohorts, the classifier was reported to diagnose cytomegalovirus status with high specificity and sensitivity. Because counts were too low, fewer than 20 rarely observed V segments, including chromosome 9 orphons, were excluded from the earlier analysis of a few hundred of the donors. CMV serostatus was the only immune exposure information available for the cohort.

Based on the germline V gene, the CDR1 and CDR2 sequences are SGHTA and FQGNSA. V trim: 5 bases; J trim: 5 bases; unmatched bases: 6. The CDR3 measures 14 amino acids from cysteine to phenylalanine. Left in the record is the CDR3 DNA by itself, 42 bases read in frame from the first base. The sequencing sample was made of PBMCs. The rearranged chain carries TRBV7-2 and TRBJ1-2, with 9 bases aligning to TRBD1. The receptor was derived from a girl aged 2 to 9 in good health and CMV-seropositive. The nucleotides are TGTGCCAGCAGCCCCACAGGGGGCCGGTATGGCTACACCTTC. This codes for CASSPTGGRYGYTF. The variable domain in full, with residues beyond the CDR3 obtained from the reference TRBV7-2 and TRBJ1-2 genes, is GAGVSQSPSNKVTEKGKDVELRCDPISGHTALYWYRQSLGQGLEFLIYFQGNSAPDKSGLPSDRFSAERTGGSVSTLTIQRTQQEDSAVYLCASSPTGGRYGYTFGSGTRLTVV.